These T cell receptor beta chains were read from a single sample in a study of Ad26.COV2.S vaccination and SARS-CoV-2 variants. The repertoire was sequenced with immunoSEQ multiplex PCR; TCRdb's copy has only in-frame clones and lacks some. The repertoire holds about 350,000 clones, with 88% as singletons. The sample was peripheral blood, taken in a trial of Ad26.COV2.S vaccine versus placebo. These receptors were taken from a person aged 18 to 59 who received the Ad26.COV2.S COVID-19 vaccine or a placebo. CDR3s include the opening cysteine and the closing phenylalanine or tryptophan. The D gene is left open where the match is weak. Where a row states a size, it is once, few, many or the class of an expanded clone; other rows omit it.

clone_size,j_call,v_call,d_call,cdr3_length,cdr3_aa,cdr3_nt
NA,TRBJ2-2,TRBV28,TRBD1,16,CASRRTGTGPTGELFF,TGTGCCAGCCGAAGAACCGGGACAGGGCCCACCGGGGAGCTGTTTTTT
NA,TRBJ2-2,TRBV30,NA,16,CAWSVRRGRDTGELFF,TGTGCCTGGAGTGTACGCCGGGGGCGGGACACCGGGGAGCTGTTTTTT
NA,TRBJ2-3,TRBV14,NA,16,CASSQLGSPRTDTQYF,TGTGCCAGCAGCCAACTGGGCAGCCCTCGCACAGATACGCAGTATTTT
NA,TRBJ2-1,TRBV20-1,NA,12,CSASASVGEQFF,TGCAGTGCTAGTGCTAGCGTCGGTGAGCAGTTCTTC
NA,TRBJ1-5,TRBV6-2/TRBV6-3,TRBD1,14,CASSRGTGNQPQHF,TGTGCCAGCAGTCGAGGGACAGGCAATCAGCCCCAGCATTTT
NA,TRBJ1-5,TRBV7-9,TRBD1,15,CASSLTGGSNQPQHF,TGTGCCAGCAGCTTGACAGGGGGATCCAATCAGCCCCAGCATTTT
NA,TRBJ1-2,TRBV28,NA,13,CASSGGKGQSYTF,TGTGCCAGCAGCGGCGGTAAGGGGCAGTCCTACACCTTC
NA,TRBJ1-1,TRBV7-2,NA,16,CASSLGQVALGTEAFF,TGTGCCAGCAGCTTAGGACAGGTGGCCTTGGGAACTGAAGCTTTCTTT
NA,TRBJ2-5,TRBV28,NA,12,CASSLPQETQYF,TGTGCCAGCAGTTTACCCCAAGAGACCCAGTACTTC
NA,TRBJ2-3,TRBV3-1/TRBV3-2,NA,15,CASSQLRDRTDTQYF,TGTGCCAGCAGCCAGCTAAGGGACCGCACAGATACGCAGTATTTT
NA,TRBJ2-2,TRBV9,TRBD1,19,CASSPGDGTGIANTGELFF,TGTGCCAGCAGCCCTGGGGACGGGACAGGGATCGCGAACACCGGGGAGCTGTTTTTT
once,TRBJ2-2,TRBV18,NA,14,CASSPPGATGELFF,TGTGCCAGCTCACCACCAGGGGCCACCGGGGAGCTGTTTTTT
NA,TRBJ2-2,TRBV6-5,TRBD1,15,CASNRGLVITGELFF,TGTGCCAGCAACAGGGGGCTGGTAATCACCGGGGAGCTGTTTTTT
NA,TRBJ1-4,TRBV7-9,TRBD1,17,CASSLAVTGATNEKLFF,TGTGCCAGCAGCTTAGCTGTTACAGGGGCAACTAATGAAAAACTGTTTTTT
NA,TRBJ2-3,TRBV5-4,NA,15,CASSRLETLPDTQYF,TGTGCCAGCAGCCGGTTGGAGACCCTGCCAGATACGCAGTATTTT
NA,TRBJ1-5,TRBV18,NA,15,CASSPREGLSQPQHF,TGTGCCAGCTCACCTCGCGAGGGCTTAAGTCAGCCCCAGCATTTT
NA,TRBJ2-1,TRBV15,TRBD2,14,CATSNGTNYNEQFF,TGTGCCACCAGCAATGGGACTAACTACAATGAGCAGTTCTTC
NA,TRBJ1-4,TRBV6-1,NA,14,CASSDIGGNEKLFF,TGTGCCAGCAGTGACATAGGCGGAAATGAAAAACTGTTTTTT
NA,TRBJ2-7,TRBV7-8,NA,18,CASSLITPWGRGTYEQYF,TGTGCCAGCAGCTTAATCACTCCCTGGGGCAGGGGCACCTACGAGCAGTACTTC
NA,TRBJ1-1,TRBV2,NA,10,CASSQGRAFF,TGTGCCAGCAGCCAGGGCCGGGCTTTCTTT
few,TRBJ2-2,TRBV5-6,NA,12,CASSMAVGELFF,TGTGCCAGCAGTATGGCCGTCGGGGAGCTGTTTTTT
NA,TRBJ1-2,TRBV30,NA,11,CAWSPRGGYTF,TGTGCCTGGAGCCCACGAGGGGGCTACACCTTC
NA,TRBJ1-2,TRBV3-1/TRBV3-2,NA,13,CASSPGQNYGYTF,TGTGCCAGCAGCCCAGGACAGAACTATGGCTACACCTTC
NA,TRBJ2-2,TRBV12-3/TRBV12-4,NA,12,CASSTLTGELFF,TGTGCCAGCAGCACCCTGACAGGGGAGCTGTTTTTT
NA,TRBJ2-6,TRBV3-1/TRBV3-2,NA,18,CASSQEYLSASGANVLTF,TGTGCCAGCAGCCAAGAATACCTTAGTGCGTCTGGGGCCAACGTCCTGACTTTC
NA,TRBJ2-1,TRBV6-5,NA,10,CASRWNEQFF,TGTGCCAGCCGGTGGAATGAGCAGTTCTTC
NA,TRBJ1-1,TRBV7-2,TRBD1,13,CLSGGGQYTEAFF,TGCTTATCTGGGGGGGGACAGTACACTGAAGCTTTCTTT
NA,TRBJ1-5,TRBV3-1/TRBV3-2,NA,14,CASSQGQQGQPQHF,TGTGCCAGCAGCCAAGGACAACAGGGCCAGCCCCAGCATTTT
NA,TRBJ1-4,TRBV5-4,NA,15,CASSLAGSANEKLFF,TGTGCCAGCAGCTTGGCCGGGTCGGCGAATGAAAAACTGTTTTTT
NA,TRBJ2-7,TRBV5-4,NA,14,CASSKAGTSLEQYF,TGTGCCAGCAGCAAAGCCGGGACATCCCTCGAGCAGTACTTC
NA,TRBJ1-1,TRBV25-1,NA,11,CASSFFTEAFF,TGTGCCAGCAGTTTTTTCACTGAAGCTTTCTTT
NA,TRBJ2-7,TRBV15,NA,14,CATSRGGVTYEQYF,TGTGCCACCAGCAGAGGGGGGGTCACCTACGAGCAGTACTTC
few,TRBJ1-5,TRBV3-1/TRBV3-2,NA,16,CASSQGISGRGQPQHF,TGTGCCAGCAGCCAAGGGATCTCGGGACGGGGTCAGCCCCAGCATTTT
NA,TRBJ2-6,TRBV6-2/TRBV6-3,TRBD1,18,CASSYGDRGHSGANVLTF,TGTGCCAGCAGTTACGGGGACAGGGGGCACTCTGGGGCCAACGTCCTGACTTTC
NA,TRBJ2-7,TRBV7-2,NA,14,CASSLGMGPGAQYF,TGTGCCAGCAGCTTAGGGATGGGCCCCGGGGCGCAGTACTTC
NA,TRBJ1-5,TRBV15,NA,12,CATSRPGVPQHF,TGTGCCACCAGCAGGCCCGGGGTGCCCCAGCATTTT
NA,TRBJ2-5,TRBV28,TRBD2,14,CASSLWGLAETQYF,TGTGCCAGCAGTTTATGGGGACTAGCGGAGACCCAGTACTTC
NA,TRBJ2-2,TRBV7-2,NA,14,CASSLVDGTGELFF,TGTGCCAGCAGCTTAGTGGACGGGACCGGGGAGCTGTTTTTT
NA,TRBJ1-1,TRBV18,NA,13,CASSPNRFTEAFF,TGTGCCAGCTCACCAAACAGGTTTACTGAAGCTTTCTTT